This TCR beta chain was sequenced for a study of control samples from healthy donors and cancer patients (TCRdb year 2020). Regarding this clone: Its antigen is not yet known. No much larger clone is present one base from it, and per-base qualities are unavailable.

The germline V gene specifies MRHNA as CDR1 and SNTAGT as CDR2. The CDR3 starts with the cysteine, ends with the phenylalanine, and has 17 residues. Only CDR3 DNA is held: 51 bases, read in frame from base 1. V loses 0 bases at its end and J loses 6 bases; junction bases beyond the gene matches: 12. The method behind the library was the immunoSEQ multiplex PCR assay. What TCRdb holds here is the immuneACCESS table cut down to in-frame rearrangements. Part of the clones is not present; checked against another copy, under half of the missing clones reflect an unresolved V gene, and the others are unexplained. For this sample there are around 100,000 clones; around 90% appear just once. The top ten clonotypes cover 2% to 3% of the sample.

The V and J segments used are TRBV6-4 and TRBJ2-3, and TRBD2 aligns with 7 junction nucleotides. The clonotype originates from a woman aged 18-29 years in good health. The sample taken for sequencing was blood. This receptor carries the CDR3 CASSDSPPGGPADTQYF. Read as DNA, the sequence is TGTGCCAGCAGTGACTCACCCCCGGGAGGCCCTGCGGATACGCAGTATTTT.